This TCR beta chain stems from a study of blood T cell repertoires in COVID-19. Study in general: There were acute and convalescent COVID-19 samples, and they came from the United States, Italy and Spain. PBMCs, B-cell-depleted T cells, or T cells provided the cDNA or gDNA that made up the material.

After removal of 4 bases from V and 5 bases from J, the junction contained 8 bases not matched to a gene. The CDR3 is made up of 16 amino acids. Germline assignment: CDR1 SNHLY and CDR2 FYNNEI. This clone was detected once. Per the authors' pipeline: Amplified reference gene primers provided the basis for estimating nucleated cell counts. Libraries were prepared by immunoSEQ multiplex PCR; TCRdb keeps only in-frame clonotypes and omits some of them. The V and J calls and the clone size are those of that table, but D and trimming were determined from the DNA. The top ten clones hold under 6% of a sample with about 87,000 clones, approximately 86% of them seen once.

The receptor comes from a man aged 35 to 55 with acute or convalescent COVID-19. V gene TRBV2 combines with J gene TRBJ1-4; TRBD1 aligns across 9 bases. Sequenced material: peripheral blood. CDR3 in amino acids: CASSVGTGPGNEKLFF. For the CDR3, the DNA is TGTGCCAGCAGTGTAGGGACAGGGCCTGGGAATGAAAAACTGTTTTTT.